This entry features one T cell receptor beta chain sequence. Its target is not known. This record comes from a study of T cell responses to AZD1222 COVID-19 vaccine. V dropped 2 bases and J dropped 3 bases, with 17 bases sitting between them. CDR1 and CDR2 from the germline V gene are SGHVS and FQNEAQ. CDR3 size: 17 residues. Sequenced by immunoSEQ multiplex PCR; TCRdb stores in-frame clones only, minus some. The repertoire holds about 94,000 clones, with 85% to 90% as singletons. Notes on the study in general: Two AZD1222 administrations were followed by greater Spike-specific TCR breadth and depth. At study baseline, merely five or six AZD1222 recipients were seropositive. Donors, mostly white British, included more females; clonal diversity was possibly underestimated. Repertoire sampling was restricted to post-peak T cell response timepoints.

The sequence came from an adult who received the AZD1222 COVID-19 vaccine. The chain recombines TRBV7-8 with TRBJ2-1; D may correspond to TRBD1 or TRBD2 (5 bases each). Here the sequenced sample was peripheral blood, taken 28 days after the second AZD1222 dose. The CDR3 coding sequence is TGTGCCAGCAGCTTAAGGGGAGCCTCGACGGTCTACAATGAGCAGTTCTTC. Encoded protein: CASSLRGASTVYNEQFF. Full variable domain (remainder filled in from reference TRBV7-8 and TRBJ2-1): GAGVSQSPRYKVAKRGQDVALRCDPISGHVSLFWYQQALGQGPEFLTYFQNEAQLDKSGLPSDRFFAERPEGSVSTLKIQRTQQEDSAVYLCASSLRGASTVYNEQFFGPGTRLTVL.